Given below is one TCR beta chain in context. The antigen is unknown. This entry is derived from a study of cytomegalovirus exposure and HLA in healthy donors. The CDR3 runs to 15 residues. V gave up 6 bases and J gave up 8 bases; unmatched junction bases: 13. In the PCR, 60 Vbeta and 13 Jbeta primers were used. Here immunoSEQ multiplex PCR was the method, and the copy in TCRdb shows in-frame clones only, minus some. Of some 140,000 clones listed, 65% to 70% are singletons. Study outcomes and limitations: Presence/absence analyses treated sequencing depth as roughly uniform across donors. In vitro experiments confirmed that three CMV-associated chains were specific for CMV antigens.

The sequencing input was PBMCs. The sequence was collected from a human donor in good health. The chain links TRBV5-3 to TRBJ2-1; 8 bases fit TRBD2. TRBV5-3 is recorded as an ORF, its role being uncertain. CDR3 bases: TGTGCCAGAATCGGGTCGTCGAGCGGGAGCGATGAGCAGTTCTTC. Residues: CARIGSSSGSDEQFF.